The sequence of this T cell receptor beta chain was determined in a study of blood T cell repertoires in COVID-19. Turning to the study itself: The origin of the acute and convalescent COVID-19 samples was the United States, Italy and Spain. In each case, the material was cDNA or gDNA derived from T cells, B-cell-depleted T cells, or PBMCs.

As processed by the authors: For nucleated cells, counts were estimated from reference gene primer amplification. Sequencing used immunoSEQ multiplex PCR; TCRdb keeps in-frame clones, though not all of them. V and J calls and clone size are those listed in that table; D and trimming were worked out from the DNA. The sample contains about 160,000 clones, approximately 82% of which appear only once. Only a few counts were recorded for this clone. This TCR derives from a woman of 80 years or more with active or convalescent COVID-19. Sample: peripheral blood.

CDR3 DNA: TGTGCCAGCAGTGGGGGCAGCTTGAACACTGAAGCTTTCTTT. Protein sequence: CASSGGSLNTEAFF. The V and J genes are TRBV2 and TRBJ1-1, with D possibly TRBD1 on 5 matching bases. The germline gives CDR1 SNHLY, CDR2 FYNNEI. The CDR3 length is 14 residues. V was pared by 4 bases and J by 0 bases, with 9 bases between.